The 5 T cell receptor beta chains reported below all come from one sample, sequenced in a study of CD8+ T cells in alopecia areata (dated by TCRdb to 2017 to 2018). The receptor library was made with the immunoSEQ multiplex PCR assay. RNA was extracted from all samples and reverse transcribed into cDNA, which served as template for TCR sequencing. The table comes from immuneACCESS by way of TCRdb, which keeps in-frame sequences with V and J called. Part of the clones is missing from these tables; in studies checked, under half for an unresolved V gene and the rest for unknown reasons. The sample includes approximately 180,000 clones, with 60% observed a single time. The ten largest clonotypes hold about 0.94% of the sample. In light of the paper, this sample's time point label describes: 24 weeks on oral tofacitinib. Read against the paper, the sample's treatment or condition label means: oral pan-JAK inhibitor, 5-10 mg twice daily.

The source was CD4+ T cells sorted from blood, collected at week 24, from a patient treated with tofacitinib. These receptors all stem from a human donor with alopecia areata.

This clone turned up a few times. This rearrangement joins TRBV4-2 to TRBJ2-3; D is perhaps TRBD2 (6 bases). CDR3 length equals 16 residues. V lost 0 bases and J lost 2, with 12 bases in between. In germline, CDR1 is LGHNA, CDR2 YNFKEQ. CDR3 sequence: CASSQELAGITDTQYF. The CDR3 coding sequence is TGTGCCAGCAGCCAAGAATTGGCGGGGATCACAGATACGCAGTATTTT.

This clone was seen a single time. The genes are TRBV5-1 and TRBJ2-3; weak D call: TRBD2 (5 bases). The CDR3 consists of 15 residues. Germline V gives CDR1 SGHRS, CDR2 YFSETQ. The V and J ends lost 5 bases and 0 bases respectively, with 13 bases between them. CDR3 region: CASRADFSSTDTQYF. CDR3 nucleotide sequence: TGCGCCAGCAGGGCGGACTTTTCTAGCACAGATACGCAGTATTTT.

The sample holds one count of this clone. The genes are TRBV15 and TRBJ1-5; TRBD1 agrees at 8 bases. Germline loops: CDR1 LNHNV, CDR2 YYDKDF (reference sequence). The CDR3 is 16 amino acids. J lost 4 bases, V lost 3 bases, and 8 bases had no gene match. The CDR3 loop reads CATSSLTGVKNQPQHF. CDR3 nucleotide sequence: TGTGCCACCAGCAGCTTGACAGGGGTAAAAAATCAGCCCCAGCATTTT. Using reference TRBV15 and TRBJ1-5 for the parts outside the CDR3, the full variable domain is DAMVIQNPRYQVTQFGKPVTLSCSQTLNHNVMYWYQQKSSQAPKLLFHYYDKDFNNEADTPDNFQSRRPNTSFCFLDIRSPGLGDTAMYLCATSSLTGVKNQPQHFGDGTRLSIL.

The chain employs TRBV5-1 and TRBJ1-1; 10 bases match TRBD1. The CDR3 runs to 17 residues. CDR1 and CDR2 from the germline V gene are SGHRS and YFSETQ. Germline trimming cut 3 bases from V and 2 bases from J; bases unmatched to any gene: 10. The DNA of the CDR3 is TGCGCCAGCAGCTCGCGGACAGGGGGACAGATTAACACTGAAGCTTTCTTT. Residues: CASSSRTGGQINTEAFF.

This clone was counted a few times. The chain recombines TRBV6-6 with TRBJ2-5, with D maybe TRBD1 (6 bases). CDR1 is MNHNY, CDR2 SVGAGI, per germline (reference sequence). Trimming stripped 8 bases from V and 5 bases from J, with 15 bases between. This CDR3 has 13 amino acids. The CDR3: CASETGSRETQYF. The CDR3 bases are TGTGCCAGCGAAACAGGGAGTCGGGAGACCCAGTACTTC.